The 7 T cell receptor beta chains given below trace back to one sample, sequenced in a study of blood T cells in healthy people across ages. A sample-barcoded 5' primer and a J-beta primer mix were used in a second PCR of roughly 6 to 11 cycles. TCRdb processed the 5' RACE reads anew with MiXCR; each CDR3 protein has one entry. The data show some 1.5 million distinct CDR3 sequences, 28% seen once. The sequenced sample consisted of blood. The source is a woman aged 25 to 39 in good health.

This sequence joins TRBV5-1 and TRBJ1-6; D is possibly TRBD1 (5 bases). Trimming stripped 2 bases from V and 3 bases from J, with 9 bases between. Germline CDR1 reads SGHRS; CDR2 reads YFSETQ. CDR3 size: 15 residues. DNA of the CDR3: TGCGCCAGCAGCTTAGGGGACCTCTATAATTCACCCCTCCACTTT. It is translated as CASSLGDLYNSPLHF.

Remarks on this clonotype: This clone may be a read error of a much larger clone one base away. The chain recombines TRBV27 with TRBJ2-5; possible D gene TRBD2, 5 bases. CDR1 and CDR2 from the germline V gene are MNHEY and SMNVEV (reference sequence). With 1 base removed from V and 11 bases from J, the gap between germline ends came to 17 bases. The CDR3 runs to 14 residues. CDR3 loop: CASSLYRESHKQYF. The CDR3 nucleotides read TGTGCCAGCAGTTTATATAGGGAGTCCCACAAGCAGTACTTC.

The sample holds a few counts of this clonotype. The chain recombines TRBV11-2 with TRBJ2-7; D is ambiguous. Deletions cut 0 bases from V and 6 bases from J, with 9 bases between. The CDR3 spans 13 residues. The V gene's germline CDR1 is SGHAT and CDR2 FQNNGV. This chain's CDR3 is CASSLDVTAEQYF. The DNA of the CDR3 is TGTGCCAGCAGCTTAGATGTCACGGCCGAGCAGTACTTC.

This chain uses TRBV5-1 with TRBJ2-7; 8 bases are a match to TRBD2. Unmatched junction bases numbered 13, after V lost 4 bases and J lost 7 bases. The CDR3 consists of 15 residues. Germline loops: CDR1 SGHRS, CDR2 YFSETQ. The CDR3, as DNA: TGCGCCAGCAGCCCGCGGGGGGTCTTTAGCGATGAGCAGTACTTC. It yields the protein CASSPRGVFSDEQYF.

Note on this clonotype: Its ends do not fully match the called genes, so a read error is possible. The chain has TRBV6-6 and TRBJ2-1; 8 bases fit TRBD2. The CDR3 covers 15 residues. The germline V gene has CDR1 MNHNY and CDR2 SVGAGI (reference sequence). CDR3 loop: CASCYLPGLVTEQFF. CDR3 nucleotides: TGTGCCAGCTGTTACTTACCGGGACTAGTCACTGAGCAGTTCTTT.

On this clonotype: With a much larger clone just one base away, this may be a read error. The V and J genes are TRBV12-3 or TRBV12-4 and TRBJ2-7, with 12 bases that match TRBD2. The CDR3 is made up of 14 amino acids. CDR3 residues: CASSLLAGGLERYF. CDR3 nucleotide sequence: TGTGCCAGCAGTCTGCTAGCGGGAGGGCTCGAGCGGTACTTC.

This clonotype occurred a few times. The rearrangement uses TRBV20-1 and TRBJ1-1; a possible D gene is TRBD1 (6 bases). The CDR3 contains 14 residues. Trimming took off 2 bases at V and 0 bases at J, with 10 bases between the two ends. Germline lookup yields CDR1 DFQATT and CDR2 SNEGSKA (reference sequence). The CDR3 DNA follows: TGCAGTGCTAGAAAGACAGGCATGAACACTGAAGCTTTCTTT. This sequence encodes CSARKTGMNTEAFF.